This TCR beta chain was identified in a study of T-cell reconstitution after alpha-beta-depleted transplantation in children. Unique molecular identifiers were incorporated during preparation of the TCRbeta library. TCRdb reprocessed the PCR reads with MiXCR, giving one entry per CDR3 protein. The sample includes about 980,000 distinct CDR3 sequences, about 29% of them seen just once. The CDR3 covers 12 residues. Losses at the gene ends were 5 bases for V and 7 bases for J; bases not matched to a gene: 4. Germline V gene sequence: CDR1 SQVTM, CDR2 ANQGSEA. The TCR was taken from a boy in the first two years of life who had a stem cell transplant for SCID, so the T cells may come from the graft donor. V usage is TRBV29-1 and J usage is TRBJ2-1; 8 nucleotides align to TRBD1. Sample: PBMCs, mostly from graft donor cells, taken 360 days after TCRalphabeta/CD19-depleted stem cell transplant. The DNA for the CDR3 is TGCAGCGTTCGACAGGGGTGGAATGAGCAGTTCTTC. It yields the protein CSVRQGWNEQFF.